This record covers a single T cell receptor beta chain. This clone is a singleton in its sample. What this receptor recognizes is not known. Per-base qualities were not stored, and no clone one base away is much larger. In light of the paper, this sample's time point label describes: cells obtained before transplantation from donor or recipient. CD3+CD4+ and CD3+CD8+ populations were FACS-sorted from unstimulated pre-transplant donor and recipient cells taken from spleen or lymph nodes. These data come from a study of graft-versus-host responses after intestinal transplantation (dated by TCRdb to 2020 to 2023). Context from the whole study: The transplants that recipients got were multivisceral, liver-intestinal, or isolated intestinal. After intestinal transplantation, graft-versus-host and host-versus-graft alloreactive T cell clones in the graft, circulation and bone marrow were tracked using bulk TCR-beta CDR3 sequencing. Alloreactive clones were identified by sequencing pre-transplant mixed lymphocyte reaction products and comparing them with unstimulated pre-transplant donor and recipient T cells. Anti-thymocyte globulin induction was given to all recipients, followed by maintenance tacrolimus and steroids for two to four years. Samples from a few later patients were sequenced in-house on an Illumina MiSeq with MiXCR processing rather than by the commercial service. Donor T cell macrochimerism was defined as a peak of at least 4% donor T cells among recipient peripheral blood mononuclear cells. The cohort enrolled some 23 intestinal transplant recipients including one retransplant, and a few patients lacking pretransplant specimens were excluded.

Summary of the overall study and its limitations: Early after transplant, peak levels of circulating GvH clones were found to be associated with declines in HvG clones. GvH clones were detected in recipient bone marrow, and some of these GvH clones were observed earlier in ileal mucosa or blood, consistent with an intestinal mucosal origin. Conclusions were limited by the relatively low number and heterogeneity of intestinal transplant patients. In patients with donor T cell macrochimerism, the allografts had high GvH to HvG T cell clonal ratios.

The library was built by means of the immunoSEQ multiplex PCR assay. For most patients, genomic DNA was isolated with the Qiagen DNeasy Blood and Tissue Kit and shipped frozen to Adaptive Biotechnologies for TCR sequencing. For most patients, genomic DNA was subjected to high-throughput TCR-beta CDR3 sequencing by Adaptive Biotechnologies. The authors processed their data as follows. TCR sequencing data were retrieved from Adaptive's ImmunoSEQ software for about 17 patients, whereas three other patients were processed with MiXCR and VDJtools. CD4 versus CD8 sorting errors were corrected by removing sequences found in both subsets at a frequency ratio below 5:1. CDR3 nucleotide sequences shared between donor and recipient were removed because the origin of such sequences could not be assigned. At least 2-fold expansion over unstimulated cells and a minimum CFSE-low frequency of 0.002% (template counts) or 0.001% (read counts) were required for clones to be classified as alloreactive. Clones detected in sequenced pre-transplant spleen, lymph node, or MLR CFSE-low populations of the donor or recipient were defined as mappable. Cumulative frequency of alloreactive clones was calculated as a percentage of all sequences weighted by copy number. This is the immuneACCESS table as TCRdb keeps it, with only in-frame sequences that have V and J called. A part of the clones is gone; compared with another copy, unresolved V genes explain less than half, and the rest is unexplained. The D gene and trimming were derived from the DNA, and the V and J assignments and clone size from that table. The sample yields around 84,000 clones; 83% were counted once. The ten largest clones add up to about 15% of the sample.

The CDR3 runs 16 residues from the cysteine to the phenylalanine. The kept DNA is CDR3 alone, 48 bases in frame from the first base. V trim: 0 bases; J trim: 3 bases; unmatched bases: 6. CDR1 and CDR2 are read off the germline V gene as SGHAT and FQNNGV. The specimen comprised unstimulated CD8+ T cells sorted from spleen or lymph node cells, sampled before intestinal transplant. Here the chain combines TRBV11-2 and TRBJ2-7, with 9 bases matching TRBD2. This clonotype was sampled from a human donor who received an intestinal transplant. The sequenced DNA is TGTGCCAGCAGCTTAGAAGGGGGCGGGAGGGTCTACGAGCAGTACTTC. Translated, this gives CASSLEGGGRVYEQYF.